These 14 T cell receptor beta chains originate from one sample sequenced in a study of cytomegalovirus exposure and HLA in healthy donors. 13 Jbeta primers and 60 Vbeta primers were used for the PCR. The method was immunoSEQ multiplex PCR; TCRdb's version includes in-frame clones alone and lacks a portion of them. Here the sample spans roughly 150,000 clones, 70% to 80% being singletons. Material: PBMCs. These receptors were obtained from a woman in her thirties or forties in good health and CMV-seropositive.

CDR3 protein: CASSLAGGLAGGSEQFF. CDR3 sequence (DNA): TGCGCCAGCAGCTTGGCGGGGGGACTAGCGGGAGGTTCCGAGCAGTTCTTC. The V gene is TRBV5-1, the J gene TRBJ2-1; TRBD2 matches 15 bases. V lost 0 bases to trimming and J lost 10 bases; unmatched junction nucleotides: 8. This CDR3 has 17 amino acids. Germline CDR1 SGHRS, CDR2 YFSETQ.

This rearrangement joins TRBV7-9 to TRBJ1-2; D unclear. The CDR3 length is 11 residues. The V gene lost 0 bases and the J gene lost 14 bases, with 10 bases spanning the gap. Germline CDR1 SEHNR, CDR2 FQNEAQ (reference sequence). The CDR3 sequence is CASSLAGRSTF. The CDR3 DNA sequence: TGTGCCAGCAGCTTAGCGGGCAGGTCGACCTTC.

The rearrangement uses TRBV11-2 and TRBJ2-2; D might be TRBD2 (6 bases). CDR3 length: 15 amino acids. The V and J ends lost 3 bases and 5 bases respectively, with 13 bases between them. Germline V gene sequence: CDR1 SGHAT, CDR2 FQNNGV. CDR3 amino acids: CASSFRLVSTGELFF. The CDR3 nucleotides are TGTGCCAGCAGCTTTAGACTAGTTAGTACCGGGGAGCTGTTTTTT.

There are a few counts of this clone. The chain links TRBV4-2 to TRBJ2-3; 7 bases fit TRBD1. V dropped 3 bases and J dropped 4; count of bases not matched to a gene: 13. Germline V gene sequence: CDR1 LGHNA, CDR2 YNFKEQ. This CDR3 is built from 17 residues. The CDR3 nucleotides read TGTGCCAGCAGCCATGGGGAAGGGACAGCTTTTTCAGATACGCAGTATTTT. The encoded protein is CASSHGEGTAFSDTQYF.

J is TRBJ2-5 and V is TRBV2, with 7 bases lining up with TRBD1. The DNA end lines up better with TRBJ2-7; the J call may be wrong. The CDR3 totals 12 residues. CDR1 and CDR2 from the germline V gene are SNHLY and FYNNEI. Here the CDR3 reads CASRWDSYEQYF. The CDR3 DNA sequence: TGTGCCAGCCGTTGGGACAGCTACGAGCAGTACTTC.

The chain joins TRBV5-1 to TRBJ2-7, with 14 bases identical to TRBD2. The V gene's germline CDR1 is SGHRS and CDR2 YFSETQ. Germline trimming cut 3 bases from V and 4 bases from J; bases unmatched to any gene: 3. The CDR3 covers 15 residues. CDR3 nucleotides: TGCGCCAGCAGCTCGGGACTAGCGGGAGATTACGAGCAGTACTTC. Translation: CASSSGLAGDYEQYF.

The rearrangement uses TRBV19 and TRBJ2-1; 11 positions match TRBD2. The V segment lost 10 bases and the J segment 10 bases; nucleotides outside the gene matches: 12. This CDR3 region has 14 residues. Germline V lookup: CDR1 LNHDA, CDR2 SQIVND (reference sequence). Here the CDR3 reads CATRGLAEGREQFF. The CDR3 nucleotides read TGTGCCACGCGGGGACTAGCGGAGGGGAGAGAGCAGTTCTTC.

The chain couples TRBV7-3 to TRBJ2-3, with 8 bases identical to TRBD2. Germline V gene sequence: CDR1 SGHTA, CDR2 FQGTGA. After removal of 3 bases from V and 14 bases from J, the junction contained 7 bases not matched to a gene. The CDR3 contains 12 residues. The DNA of the CDR3 is TGTGCCAGCAGCTTGGACGGGAGGGTTGCGTATTTT. Translated, it gives CASSLDGRVAYF.

This clone is labeled as hyperexpanded (1% or more). The CDR3 reads CASSSMGRDTEAFF. Here the CDR3 DNA reads TGTGCCAGCAGTTCTATGGGGAGAGACACTGAAGCTTTCTTT. The J gene is TRBJ1-1, the V gene TRBV25-1; D is undetermined. V was trimmed by 5 bases and J by 3 bases, leaving 13 bases between them. The germline CDR1 and CDR2 sequences are MGHDK and SYGVNS. This CDR3 region has 14 residues.

The chain carries TRBV10-3 and TRBJ2-7; 7 nucleotides align to TRBD2. The CDR3 extends over 14 amino acids. Trimming cost V 9 bases and J 5 bases; bases outside gene matches: 13. CDR1 and CDR2 from the germline V gene are ENHRY and SYGVKD. The CDR3 DNA follows: TGTGCCATGAGCGGGACTGGATCGGTTCACGAGCAGTACTTC. Its translation: CAMSGTGSVHEQYF.

The gene calls are TRBV5-1 and TRBJ2-3; 13 bases agree with TRBD2. V trimming: 4 bases; J trimming: 1 base; junction bases outside the gene matches: 3. This CDR3 contains 16 residues. Looked up from germline, CDR1 is SGHRS and CDR2 is YFSETQ. CDR3: CASSPGTSGGTDTQYF. The CDR3 DNA is TGCGCCAGCAGCCCCGGGACTAGCGGGGGCACAGATACGCAGTATTTT.

The V and J genes are TRBV28 and TRBJ1-6; 7 nucleotides agree with TRBD1. CDR3 length equals 15 residues. J lost 9 bases, V lost 7 bases, and 12 bases had no gene match. CDR1 and CDR2 from the germline V gene are MDHEN and SYDVKM. CDR3 nucleotide sequence: TGTGCCAGCACCCCGGGAGACAGGGTGGGTTCACCCCTCCACTTT. Residues: CASTPGDRVGSPLHF.

The chain recombines TRBV15 with TRBJ1-5, with TRBD1 matching over 8 bases. The germline V gene encodes CDR1 LNHNV and CDR2 YYDKDF (reference sequence). This CDR3 has 14 amino acids. V lost 1 base and J lost 4; bases outside the gene matches: 0. CDR3 nucleotides: TGTGCCACCAGCAGAGGGACAGGGAATCAGCCCCAGCATTTT. Protein sequence: CATSRGTGNQPQHF.

This chain uses TRBV2 with TRBJ2-7, with 7 bases that match TRBD1. J was trimmed by 4 bases and V by 3 bases; bases with no gene match: 6. This CDR3 is built from 14 residues. Germline V gives CDR1 SNHLY, CDR2 FYNNEI. CDR3 nucleotide sequence: TGTGCCAGCAGTGATAGAAGGGGGCCGTACGAGCAGTACTTC. It specifies CASSDRRGPYEQYF.